A few counts support the clone carrying this T cell receptor beta chain. These data originate in a study of T-cell reconstitution after alpha-beta-depleted transplantation in children. It was with unique molecular identifiers that the TCRbeta library was prepared. TCRdb itself ran the PCR reads through MiXCR, one entry per CDR3 protein. Of about 690,000 distinct CDR3 sequences listed, around 17% are singletons. V was cut by 6 bases and J by 2 bases, with 10 bases left in between. The V gene's germline CDR1 is LGHDT and CDR2 YNNKEL (reference sequence). CDR3 size: 13 residues. This receptor was taken from a human donor who donated a stem cell graft to a child with acute myeloid leukemia. The chain combines TRBV3-1 with TRBJ1-2; D ambiguous. Sequences were derived from PBMCs from the stem cell graft donor, sampled from the stem cell graft. DNA for the CDR3: TGTGCCAGCAGTATAGGATCGAACTATGGCTACACCTTC. The encoded protein is CASSIGSNYGYTF.